The 17 T cell receptor beta chains in this list originate from one sample, sequenced in a study of T cell responses to AZD1222 COVID-19 vaccine. Using immunoSEQ multiplex PCR, the repertoire was profiled, and TCRdb retains in-frame clones only, with some absent. Of around 99,000 clones listed, approximately 90% are singletons. The source material was peripheral blood, sampled 28 days after the second AZD1222 dose. The source of these receptors is an adult who received the AZD1222 COVID-19 vaccine.

The chain is built from TRBV6-1 and TRBJ2-3; D ambiguous. Trimming shortened V by 1 base and J by 1 base, and 3 bases separated the two germline ends. This CDR3 region has 13 residues. The germline gives CDR1 MNHNS, CDR2 SASEGT. DNA for the CDR3: TGTGCCAGCAGTGAAGTCCGCACAGATACGCAGTATTTT. This sequence encodes CASSEVRTDTQYF.

This chain uses TRBV19 with TRBJ1-4, with a tentative D call TRBD1 (6 bases). The germline gives CDR1 LNHDA, CDR2 SQIVND (reference sequence). The CDR3 sequence is 16 residues long. V was trimmed by 5 bases and J by 0 bases, leaving 13 bases between them. For the CDR3, the DNA is TGTGCCAGTAGTTTGCGGACAGATGCAACTAATGAAAAACTGTTTTTT. This codes for CASSLRTDATNEKLFF.

The CDR3 region is CASSVEQGPSYEQYF. CDR3 in DNA: TGTGCCAGCAGCGTAGAACAGGGGCCCTCCTACGAGCAGTACTTC. The chain combines TRBV9 with TRBJ2-7, with 7 bases aligning to TRBD1. Per germline, CDR1 SGDLS and CDR2 YYNGEE. This CDR3 has 15 residues. After removal of 0 bases from V and 0 bases from J, the junction contained 3 bases not matched to a gene. Complete variable domain (other parts from reference TRBV9 and TRBJ2-7): DSGVTQTPKHLITATGQRVTLRCSPRSGDLSVYWYQQSLDQGLQFLIQYYNGEERAKGNILERFSAQQFPDLHSELNLSSLELGDSALYFCASSVEQGPSYEQYFGPGTRLTVT.

The V call is TRBV5-1, the J call TRBJ2-1; no clear D. This CDR3 is built from 15 residues. V was trimmed by 1 base and J by 0 bases, leaving 8 bases between them. Germline CDR1 reads SGHRS; CDR2 reads YFSETQ. The CDR3 region has the DNA TGCGCCAGCAGCTTGTTAACGGACTCCTACAATGAGCAGTTCTTC. Amino acids: CASSLLTDSYNEQFF.

This chain uses TRBV27 with TRBJ1-2, with 8 bases matching TRBD1. The germline CDR1 and CDR2 sequences are MNHEY and SMNVEV (reference sequence). The CDR3 sequence is 13 residues long. V gave up 5 bases and J gave up 6 bases; unmatched junction bases: 5. In DNA, the CDR3 is TGTGCCAGCAGTCCCGACAGGGGAAATGGCTACACCTTC. It translates to CASSPDRGNGYTF.

This chain links TRBV6-6 with TRBJ1-5, with D possibly being TRBD1 (5 bases). Trimming cost V 6 bases and J 7 bases, with 13 bases left between them. This CDR3 contains 13 residues. CDR1 is MNHNY, CDR2 SVGAGI, per germline (reference sequence). CDR3 region: CASRRTQKQPQHF. The CDR3 DNA sequence: TGTGCCAGCAGACGGACACAGAAACAGCCCCAGCATTTT.

The chain has TRBV2 and TRBJ2-7; 16 positions match TRBD2. This CDR3 has 17 residues. CDR1 is SNHLY and CDR2 is FYNNEI in the germline V gene. V lost 6 bases and J lost 1; bases outside the gene matches: 6. The CDR3: CASRSGTSGRGSYEQYF. Here the CDR3 DNA reads TGTGCCAGCAGGTCCGGGACTAGCGGGAGGGGATCCTACGAGCAGTACTTC.

The V gene is TRBV4-1, the J gene TRBJ2-7, with TRBD2 matching over 8 bases. This CDR3 has 16 residues. The J segment lost 6 bases and the V segment lost 3 bases, leaving 13 bases of the junction unmatched. Germline CDR1 MGHRA, CDR2 YSYEKL. CDR3 region: CASSHYPGLVSPEQYF. The CDR3 DNA reads as TGCGCCAGCAGCCATTACCCGGGACTAGTATCTCCCGAGCAGTACTTC.

As DNA, the CDR3 is TGTGCCAGCAGCTTCACTAGCGGCCACACAGATACGCAGTATTTT. Protein product: CASSFTSGHTDTQYF. J is TRBJ2-3 and V is TRBV3-1 (or the pseudogene TRBV3-2); TRBD2 aligns across 8 bases. CDR1 LGHDT and CDR2 YNNKEL come from the germline V gene (reference sequence). After removal of 5 bases from V and 2 bases from J, the junction contained 6 bases not matched to a gene. The CDR3 sequence is 15 residues long.

This chain links TRBV12-3 or TRBV12-4 with TRBJ2-4; D call uncertain. CDR3 length: 13 residues. Trimming pared 3 bases from V and 4 bases from J, leaving 7 bases between. The CDR3 bases are TGTGCCAGCAGTTTTTCCGGTAAAAACATTCAGTACTTC. Translated: CASSFSGKNIQYF.

The chain links TRBV27 to TRBJ2-7, with 8 bases matching TRBD1. This CDR3 has 17 amino acids. The V segment lost 5 bases and the J segment 2 bases; nucleotides outside the gene matches: 14. CDR1 and CDR2 (germline): MNHEY, SMNVEV (reference sequence). The CDR3 protein is CASSTFPGTGKAYEQYF. In nucleotides, the CDR3 is TGTGCCAGCAGTACATTTCCCGGGACAGGAAAGGCCTACGAGCAGTACTTC.

Here the CDR3 DNA reads TGTGCCAGCGAAAGGCAGGGTAGTTATACTTCTGAGCAGTTCTTC. Its protein is CASERQGSYTSEQFF. The chain recombines TRBV25-1 with TRBJ2-1, with D maybe TRBD1 (5 bases). From germline, CDR1 is MGHDK and CDR2 SYGVNS. The CDR3 loop spans 15 amino acids. The V gene lost 8 bases and the J gene lost 9 bases, with 23 bases spanning the gap.

The gene calls are TRBV18 and TRBJ1-3; D is ambiguous. The CDR3 length is 13 residues. CDR1 KGHSH and CDR2 LQKENI come from the germline V gene. Trimming cost V 4 bases and J 0 bases, with 4 bases left between them. CDR3 protein: CASSLGSGNTIYF. For the CDR3, the DNA is TGTGCCAGCTCACTGGGCTCTGGAAACACCATATATTTT. The whole variable domain, filled in from reference TRBV18 and TRBJ1-3, reads NAGVMQNPRHLVRRRGQEARLRCSPMKGHSHVYWYRQLPEEGLKFMVYLQKENIIDESGMPKERFSAEFPKEGPSILRIQQVVRGDSAAYFCASSLGSGNTIYFGEGSWLTVV.

V is TRBV5-6 and J is TRBJ2-7; a possible D gene is TRBD1 (5 bases). CDR3 length: 17 residues. The germline V gene encodes CDR1 SGHDT and CDR2 YYEEEE. Trimming removed 3 bases from V and 0 bases from J, with 19 bases in between. The CDR3 region is CASSSLGHSGYSYEQYF. The CDR3, as DNA: TGTGCCAGCAGCTCTTTGGGGCACTCAGGATACTCCTACGAGCAGTACTTC.

The chain joins TRBV19 to TRBJ2-7, with 7 bases identical to TRBD2. This CDR3 has 15 amino acids. Unmatched junction bases numbered 6, after V lost 1 base and J lost 3 bases. Germline CDR1 LNHDA, CDR2 SQIVND (reference sequence). The CDR3 DNA is TGTGCCAGTAGTATAGTGGGAGGGGCTGGCTACGAGCAGTACTTC. It encodes CASSIVGGAGYEQYF. Using reference TRBV19 and TRBJ2-7 for the parts outside the CDR3, the full variable domain is DGGITQSPKYLFRKEGQNVTLSCEQNLNHDAMYWYRQDPGQGLRLIYYSQIVNDFQKGDIAEGYSVSREKKESFPLTVTSAQKNPTAFYLCASSIVGGAGYEQYFGPGTRLTVT.

The rearrangement uses TRBV7-8 and TRBJ1-4, with TRBD1 identical over 7 bases. CDR3 length equals 16 residues. V lost 5 bases and J lost 0; bases outside the gene matches: 6. Germline CDR1 SGHVS, CDR2 FQNEAQ. The chain's CDR3 is CASSLTGFATNEKLFF. CDR3 coding DNA: TGTGCCAGCAGCCTGACAGGGTTTGCAACTAATGAAAAACTGTTTTTT. The full variable domain, rest sourced from reference TRBV7-8 and TRBJ1-4, is GAGVSQSPRYKVAKRGQDVALRCDPISGHVSLFWYQQALGQGPEFLTYFQNEAQLDKSGLPSDRFFAERPEGSVSTLKIQRTQQEDSAVYLCASSLTGFATNEKLFFGSGTQLSVL.

The J gene is TRBJ2-3, the V gene TRBV4-1; D may be TRBD1 or TRBD2 (6 bases each). V lost 5 bases and J 2 bases, leaving 17 bases between the germline ends. Germline-derived CDR1 and CDR2 are MGHRA and YSYEKL. CDR3 length: 16 amino acids. The CDR3 loop is CASSLYGGQYTDTQYF. As DNA, the CDR3 is TGCGCCAGCAGCTTGTACGGGGGACAATACACAGATACGCAGTATTTT.